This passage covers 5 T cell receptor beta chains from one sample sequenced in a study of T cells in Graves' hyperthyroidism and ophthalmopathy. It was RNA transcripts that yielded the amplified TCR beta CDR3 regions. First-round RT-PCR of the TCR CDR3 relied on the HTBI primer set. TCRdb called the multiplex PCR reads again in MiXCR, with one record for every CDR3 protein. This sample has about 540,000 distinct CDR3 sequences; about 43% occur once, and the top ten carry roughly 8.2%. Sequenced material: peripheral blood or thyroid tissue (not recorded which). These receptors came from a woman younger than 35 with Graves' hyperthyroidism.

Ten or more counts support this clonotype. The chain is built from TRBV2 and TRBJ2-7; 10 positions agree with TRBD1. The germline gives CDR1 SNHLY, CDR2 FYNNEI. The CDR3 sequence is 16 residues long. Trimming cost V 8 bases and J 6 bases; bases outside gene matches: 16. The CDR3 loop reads CASEVGTGTGEAEQYF. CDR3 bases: TGTGCCAGCGAGGTGGGGACCGGGACAGGGGAAGCCGAGCAGTACTTC. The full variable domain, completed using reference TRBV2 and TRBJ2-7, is EPEVTQTPSHQVTQMGQEVILRCVPISNHLYFYWYRQILGQKVEFLVSFYNNEISEKSEIFDDQFSVERPDGSNFTLKIRSTKLEDSAMYFCASEVGTGTGEAEQYFGPGTRLTVT.

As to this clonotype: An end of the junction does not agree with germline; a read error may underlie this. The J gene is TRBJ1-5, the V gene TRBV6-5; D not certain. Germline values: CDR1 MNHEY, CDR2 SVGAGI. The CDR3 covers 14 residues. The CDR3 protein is CAISYSNGNQPQHF. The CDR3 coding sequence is TGTGCCATCAGTTACTCGAACGGCAATCAGCCCCAGCATTTT.

CDR3 protein: CASSLRMNVYGYTF. CDR3 sequence (DNA): TGTGCCAGCAGCTTAAGGATGAATGTTTATGGCTACACCTTC. The chain combines TRBV7-2 with TRBJ1-2; D gene unclear. Germline assignment: CDR1 SGHTA and CDR2 FQGNSA. The CDR3 runs to 14 residues. Trimming removed 2 bases from V and 5 bases from J, with 12 bases in between.

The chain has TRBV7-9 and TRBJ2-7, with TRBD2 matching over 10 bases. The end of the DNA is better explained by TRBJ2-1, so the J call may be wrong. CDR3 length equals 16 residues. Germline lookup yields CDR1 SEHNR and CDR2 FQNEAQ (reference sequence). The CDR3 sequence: CASSFPSGSINNEQFF. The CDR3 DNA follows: TGTGCCAGCAGCTTCCCTAGCGGGAGTATAAACAATGAGCAGTTCTTC.

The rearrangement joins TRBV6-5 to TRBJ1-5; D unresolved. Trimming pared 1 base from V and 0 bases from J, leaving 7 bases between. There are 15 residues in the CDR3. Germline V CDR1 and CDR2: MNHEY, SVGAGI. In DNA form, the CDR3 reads TGTGCCAGCAGTTACTTCCCTTATAGCAATCAGCCCCAGCATTTT. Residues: CASSYFPYSNQPQHF.